The clone carrying this T cell receptor beta chain was seen a single time. With 7 bases removed from V and 2 bases from J, the gap between germline ends came to 12 bases. CDR3 length: 14 amino acids. Looked up from germline, CDR1 is LGHDT and CDR2 is YNNKEL (reference sequence). The data were produced by immunoSEQ multiplex PCR, yet TCRdb's version contains in-frame clones alone and is incomplete. The table lists 400,000 or so clones, 88% of them singletons, with 2% to 2.5% in the top ten. The sample is drawn from a study of blood T cell repertoires in COVID-19. The chain links TRBV3-1 (or the pseudogene TRBV3-2) to TRBJ1-3, with D possibly TRBD1 on 6 matching bases. The receptor's source is a woman aged 35 to 49 with acute COVID-19. Sequenced: PBMCs or T cells enriched from blood (not recorded which). The CDR3 is CASKPQGPGNTIYF. DNA for the CDR3: TGTGCCAGCAAACCACAGGGTCCTGGAAACACCATATATTTT.